Shown below are 20 T cell receptor beta chains from a single sample sequenced in a study of blood T cell repertoires in COVID-19. Profiling relied on immunoSEQ multiplex PCR, and the TCRdb table lists in-frame clones only, not all of them. The data contain around 270,000 clones, around 87% of them seen just once; the ten biggest clones take up approximately 5.1%. Sample: peripheral blood. These receptors all stem from a woman aged 55-69 years with COVID-19, enrolled during active disease.

This clone has just one count. The chain links TRBV19 to TRBJ1-5; TRBD1 agrees at 9 bases. The trim removed 1 base at V and 6 bases at J, leaving 13 bases unmatched. In germline, CDR1 is LNHDA, CDR2 SQIVND (reference sequence). CDR3 length: 18 amino acids. For the CDR3, the DNA is TGTGCCAGTAGTATAGTGTTGGGGGGACAGGGAAGAGGTCAGCCCCAGCATTTT. Its translation is CASSIVLGGQGRGQPQHF. The variable domain in full, completed from reference TRBV19 and TRBJ1-5, reads DGGITQSPKYLFRKEGQNVTLSCEQNLNHDAMYWYRQDPGQGLRLIYYSQIVNDFQKGDIAEGYSVSREKKESFPLTVTSAQKNPTAFYLCASSIVLGGQGRGQPQHFGDGTRLSIL.

In its sample, this clone was seen a few times. The chain is built from TRBV6-5 and TRBJ1-2; tentative D call: TRBD1 (6 bases). The CDR3 sequence is 13 residues long. Germline CDR1 MNHEY, CDR2 SVGAGI. Trimming removed 7 bases from V and 4 bases from J, with 13 bases in between. CDR3 bases: TGTGCCAGCATCAAGGGGGGGGCCTATGGCTACACCTTC. Translation gives CASIKGGAYGYTF.

V gene TRBV4-1 combines with J gene TRBJ1-5; D ambiguous. The CDR3 is 13 residues long. The germline V gene encodes CDR1 MGHRA and CDR2 YSYEKL. The V end lost 0 bases, the J end lost 6 bases, and 6 bases lay between the germline ends. In DNA form, the CDR3 reads TGCGCCAGCAGCCAAGATTTCAGTCAGCCCCAGCATTTT. Translation gives CASSQDFSQPQHF.

This clone was found a few times. The chain links TRBV30 to TRBJ1-5; the match to TRBD1 covers 9 bases. This CDR3 is built from 15 residues. Germline CDR1 GTSNPN, CDR2 SVGIG (reference sequence). The junction had 6 bases not matched to a gene; V was cut back by 0 bases and J by 6 bases. The CDR3 DNA follows: TGTGCCTGGAGTGTACAGGGGGCTAGGGGTCAGCCCCAGCATTTT. It translates to CAWSVQGARGQPQHF. The whole variable domain, remainder taken from reference TRBV30 and TRBJ1-5, is SQTIHQWPATLVQPVGSPLSLECTVEGTSNPNLYWYRQAAGRGLQLLFYSVGIGQISSEVPQNLSASRPQDRQFILSSKKLLLSDSGFYLCAWSVQGARGQPQHFGDGTRLSIL.

The rearrangement uses TRBV5-4 and TRBJ2-5; 10 bases line up with TRBD2. The CDR3 is 16 amino acids. Trimming took 4 bases from V and 5 from J; bases not matched to a gene: 11. CDR1 is SGHNT and CDR2 is YYREEE in the germline V gene (reference sequence). The CDR3 is CASSNEAGGPGETQYF. The CDR3 DNA reads as TGTGCCAGCAGCAATGAAGCGGGAGGGCCTGGGGAGACCCAGTACTTC.

This chain links TRBV19 with TRBJ1-4; no clear D gene. The CDR3 sequence is 15 residues long. Germline CDR1 LNHDA, CDR2 SQIVND (reference sequence). Trimming removed 5 bases at V and 0 bases at J, with 10 bases between. This CDR3 reads CASSARAATNEKLFF. DNA of the CDR3: TGTGCCAGTAGTGCACGTGCGGCAACTAATGAAAAACTGTTTTTT.

The genes are TRBV2 and TRBJ1-4; D unclear. V dropped 6 bases and J dropped 6 bases, with 5 bases sitting between them. The germline V gene encodes CDR1 SNHLY and CDR2 FYNNEI. The CDR3 spans 11 residues. The CDR3 DNA reads as TGTGCCAGCAGCCAGTATGAAAAACTGTTTTTT. This sequence encodes CASSQYEKLFF.

In its sample, this clone was seen a few times. V usage is TRBV9 and J usage is TRBJ1-2; 7 positions match TRBD1. Germline V lookup: CDR1 SGDLS, CDR2 YYNGEE. J lost 3 bases, V lost 4 bases, and 12 bases had no gene match. CDR3 length equals 16 residues. CDR3 in DNA: TGTGCCAGCAGCAAAGGCTTGGGCAGGGGGGACTATGGCTACACCTTC. Protein sequence: CASSKGLGRGDYGYTF.

This chain uses TRBV7-8 with TRBJ2-1, with no clear D. Deletions cut 5 bases from V and 5 bases from J, with 10 bases between. Per germline, CDR1 SGHVS and CDR2 FQNEAQ. The length of the CDR3 is 13 residues. CDR3 sequence: CASSVPPNNEQFF. CDR3 DNA sequence: TGTGCCAGCAGCGTGCCGCCTAACAATGAGCAGTTCTTC.

This sequence joins TRBV4-3 and TRBJ1-2, with D possibly being TRBD1 (6 bases). Germline V CDR1 and CDR2: LGHNA, YSLEER. Trimming removed 2 bases at V and 2 bases at J, with 9 bases between. The CDR3 extends over 14 amino acids. CDR3 nucleotides: TGCGCCAGCAGCCAAACCACAGGGAACTATGGCTACACCTTC. Translation: CASSQTTGNYGYTF.

This chain uses TRBV5-4 with TRBJ2-2, with D possibly being TRBD1 (6 bases). The CDR3 sequence is 15 residues long. Germline V gene lookup returns CDR1 SGHNT and CDR2 YYREEE (reference sequence). Trimming removed 2 bases from V and 0 bases from J, with 8 bases in between. CDR3 bases: TGTGCCAGCAGCTTTAAGGGGGCGAACACCGGGGAGCTGTTTTTT. Translation: CASSFKGANTGELFF. Together with reference TRBV5-4 and TRBJ2-2, the CDR3 gives the full variable domain: ETGVTQSPTHLIKTRGQQVTLRCSSQSGHNTVSWYQQALGQGPQFIFQYYREEENGRGNFPPRFSGLQFPNYSSELNVNALELDDSALYLCASSFKGANTGELFFGEGSRLTVL.

The CDR3 DNA sequence: TGCGCCAGCAGCTTCACCCCACTTCTAGGGGGCGCGGAGGTCAGAAACACTGAAGCTTTCTTT. Its protein is CASSFTPLLGGAEVRNTEAFF. The rearrangement uses TRBV5-1 and TRBJ1-1; 7 bases match TRBD1. CDR3 length: 21 residues. V lost 2 bases and J lost 2; bases outside the gene matches: 24. Germline assignment: CDR1 SGHRS and CDR2 YFSETQ. The variable domain in full, completed from reference TRBV5-1 and TRBJ1-1, reads KAGVTQTPRYLIKTRGQQVTLSCSPISGHRSVSWYQQTPGQGLQFLFEYFSETQRNKGNFPGRFSGRQFSNSRSEMNVSTLELGDSALYLCASSFTPLLGGAEVRNTEAFFGQGTRLTVV.

This clone was seen a few times. In nucleotides, the CDR3 is TGTGCCAGCAGTCCCCGCCGGGGGGCTGGAAACACCATATATTTT. Protein sequence: CASSPRRGAGNTIYF. This chain links TRBV28 with TRBJ1-3, with D perhaps matching TRBD1 (5 bases). This CDR3 contains 15 residues. V dropped 5 bases and J dropped 2 bases, with 13 bases sitting between them. The germline gives CDR1 MDHEN, CDR2 SYDVKM.

The chain couples TRBV4-2 to TRBJ1-3; 7 bases agree with TRBD1. This CDR3 region has 15 residues. Per germline, CDR1 LGHNA and CDR2 YNFKEQ. After removal of 0 bases from V and 4 bases from J, the junction contained 3 bases not matched to a gene. The CDR3 is CASSQEAGGGNTIYF. For the CDR3, the DNA is TGTGCCAGCAGCCAAGAAGCAGGGGGAGGAAACACCATATATTTT.

This sequence joins TRBV6-5 and TRBJ2-3, with a possible D match to TRBD2 (6 bases). Trimming stripped 4 bases from V and 1 base from J, with 15 bases between. The V gene's germline CDR1 is MNHEY and CDR2 SVGAGI. The CDR3 spans 16 residues. The CDR3 nucleotides are TGTGCCAGCAGTTCAGAACTAGCCCTGCGCACAGATACGCAGTATTTT. Translated, it gives CASSSELALRTDTQYF.

This rearrangement joins TRBV11-3 to TRBJ2-5, with D tentatively TRBD1 (6 bases). The CDR3 extends over 15 amino acids. V lost 5 bases, J lost 2 bases, and 15 bases lay in between. CDR1 is SGHNT and CDR2 is YENEEA in the germline V gene. The CDR3 protein is CASSAGTRAQETQYF. The CDR3, as DNA: TGTGCCAGCAGCGCCGGGACAAGGGCGCAAGAGACCCAGTACTTC.

CDR3 loop: CASTSGSYNEQFF. CDR3 coding DNA: TGTGCCAGCACTAGCGGCTCCTACAATGAGCAGTTCTTC. The chain uses TRBV28 and TRBJ2-1; 7 bases match TRBD2. The germline V gene encodes CDR1 MDHEN and CDR2 SYDVKM. Unmatched junction bases numbered 0, after V lost 7 bases and J lost 0 bases. The CDR3 runs 13 residues.

The chain joins TRBV7-6 to TRBJ2-1; 7 bases are shared with TRBD1. CDR1 is SGHVS and CDR2 is FNYEAQ in the germline V gene. J gave up 3 bases and V 11 bases, and 1 base lay outside the gene matches. CDR3 size: 11 residues. CDR3 in DNA: TGTGCCGGACAGGACTACAATGAGCAGTTCTTC. Translated, it gives CAGQDYNEQFF.

This chain joins TRBV18 and TRBJ2-7; no clear D. With 0 bases removed from V and 0 bases from J, the gap between germline ends came to 15 bases. Germline V gene data show CDR1 as KGHSH and CDR2 as LQKENI. The CDR3 has 17 amino acids. CDR3 protein: CASSPPFSLRFSYEQYF. DNA of the CDR3: TGTGCCAGCTCACCACCTTTTTCATTGCGGTTCTCCTACGAGCAGTACTTC.

The chain has TRBV2 and TRBJ1-5; 7 bases fit TRBD1. V lost 3 bases to trimming and J lost 7 bases; unmatched junction nucleotides: 6. The V gene's germline CDR1 is SNHLY and CDR2 FYNNEI. This CDR3 region has 14 residues. The CDR3, as DNA: TGTGCCAGCAGTGACAGGGGGTTGGGCCAGCCCCAGCATTTT. Translating gives CASSDRGLGQPQHF.